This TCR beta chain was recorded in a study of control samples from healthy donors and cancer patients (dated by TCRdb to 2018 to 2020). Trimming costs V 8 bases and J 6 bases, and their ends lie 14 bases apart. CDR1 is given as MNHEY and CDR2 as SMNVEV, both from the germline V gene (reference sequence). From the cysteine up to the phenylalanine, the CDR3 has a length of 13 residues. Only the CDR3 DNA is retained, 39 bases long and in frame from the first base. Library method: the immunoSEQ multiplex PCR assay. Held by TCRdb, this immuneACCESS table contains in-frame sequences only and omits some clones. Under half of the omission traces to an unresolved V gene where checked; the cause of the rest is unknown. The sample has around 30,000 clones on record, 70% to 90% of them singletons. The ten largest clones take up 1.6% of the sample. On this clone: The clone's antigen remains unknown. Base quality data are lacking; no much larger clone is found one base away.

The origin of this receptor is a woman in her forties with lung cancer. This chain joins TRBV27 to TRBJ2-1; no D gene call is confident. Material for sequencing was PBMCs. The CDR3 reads CASCPLPGNEQFF. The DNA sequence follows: TGTGCCAGCTGTCCCCTCCCGGGCAATGAGCAGTTCTTC.